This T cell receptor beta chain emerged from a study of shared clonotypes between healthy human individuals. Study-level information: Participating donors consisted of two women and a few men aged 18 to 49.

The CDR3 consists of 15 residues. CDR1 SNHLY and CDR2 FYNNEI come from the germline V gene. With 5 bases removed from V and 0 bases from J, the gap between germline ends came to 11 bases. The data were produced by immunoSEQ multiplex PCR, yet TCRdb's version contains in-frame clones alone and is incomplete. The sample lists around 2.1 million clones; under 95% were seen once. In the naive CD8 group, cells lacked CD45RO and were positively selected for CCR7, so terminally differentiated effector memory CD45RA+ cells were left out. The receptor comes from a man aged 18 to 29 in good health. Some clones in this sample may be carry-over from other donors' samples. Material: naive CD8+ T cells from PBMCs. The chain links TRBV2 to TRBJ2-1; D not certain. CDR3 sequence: CASSSTRSSYNEQFF. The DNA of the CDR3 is TGTGCCAGCAGTTCTACCCGGAGCTCCTACAATGAGCAGTTCTTC. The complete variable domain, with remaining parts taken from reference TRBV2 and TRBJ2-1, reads EPEVTQTPSHQVTQMGQEVILRCVPISNHLYFYWYRQILGQKVEFLVSFYNNEISEKSEIFDDQFSVERPDGSNFTLKIRSTKLEDSAMYFCASSSTRSSYNEQFFGPGTRLTVL.